The rows below give T cell receptor beta chains drawn from one sample of a study of tumor-infiltrating lymphocytes in primary liver carcinoma. One entry per CDR3 protein results from TCRdb running MiXCR on the multiplex PCR reads. This repertoire shows some 190,000 distinct CDR3 sequences, 85% found once; its top ten account for around 18%. The sequenced sample consisted of tumor tissue from primary liver carcinoma. The receptors come from a middle-aged man with primary liver carcinoma and hepatitis B virus infection. CDR3s include the opening cysteine and the closing phenylalanine or tryptophan. The D gene is left open where the match is weak. The listing skips clone size in some rows; elsewhere it reads once, few, many or a size class.

size: once
J: TRBJ1-5
V: TRBV28
D: NA
DNA: TGTGCCAGTAGTTTAAGGGGTTTGGTCAATCAGCCCCAGCATTTT
CDR3: CASSLRGLVNQPQHF

size: NA
J: TRBJ1-5
V: TRBV29-1
D: TRBD1
DNA: TGCAGCGTAACCAGGGGGGGCGGCCAGCCCCAACATTTT
CDR3: CSVTRGGGQPQHF

size: NA
J: TRBJ2-2
V: TRBV6-1
D: TRBD1
DNA: TGTGCCAAGAGACAGGGGAACGGGGAGCTGTTTTTT
CDR3: CAKRQGNGELFF

size: NA
J: TRBJ2-7
V: TRBV4-3
D: NA
DNA: TGCGCTAGCAGCCAAGAGCTGACAAGCTCCTACGAACAGTACTTC
CDR3: CASSQELTSSYEQYF

size: many
J: TRBJ1-2
V: TRBV18
D: NA
DNA: TGTGCCAGCTCACCGACAGATAACTATGGCTACACCTTC
CDR3: CASSPTDNYGYTF

size: NA
J: TRBJ2-2
V: TRBV20-1
D: TRBD1
DNA: TGCAGTGCTAGAGGGGACAGGCGTATCACCGGGGAGCTGTTTTTT
CDR3: CSARGDRRITGELFF

size: NA
J: TRBJ2-3
V: TRBV12-3/TRBV12-4
D: TRBD1
DNA: TGTGCCAGCAGAACCGGGACAGAGACGGATACACAGTATTTT
CDR3: CASRTGTETDTQYF

size: NA
J: TRBJ2-3
V: TRBV28
D: NA
DNA: TGTGCCATTTCTAAGACAGTGCTGACAGATACGCAGTATTTT
CDR3: CAISKTVLTDTQYF

size: once
J: TRBJ1-5
V: TRBV29-1
D: NA
DNA: TGCAGCATTGAGATAGGGTGGAATCAGCCCCAGCATTTT
CDR3: CSIEIGWNQPQHF

size: NA
J: TRBJ2-7
V: TRBV12-1
D: NA
DNA: TGTGTCAGTAGCCCCTTTCCGGACTTAACCTACTCTTTCGAGCAGTACTTC
CDR3: CVSSPFPDLTYSFEQYF

size: many
J: TRBJ1-4
V: TRBV4-2
D: NA
DNA: TGTGCCAGCACCCCTGGCAGGACGCAGGAAAAACTGTTTTTT
CDR3: CASTPGRTQEKLFF

size: NA
J: TRBJ2-5
V: TRBV6-1
D: TRBD2
DNA: TGTGCCAGGACCTTACCGGGAGGCCCGATGGACCGTGTCACCCAGTACTTC
CDR3: CARTLPGGPMDRVTQYF

size: NA
J: TRBJ1-1
V: TRBV6-6
D: TRBD1
DNA: TGTACCGGTAGCACAGGGGGGACTACTGAAGCTTTCTTT
CDR3: CTGSTGGTTEAFF

size: NA
J: TRBJ2-7
V: TRBV20-1
D: NA
DNA: TGCAGTGCTAGAGATCTAGGGGCGCCATCCTACGAGCAGTACTTC
CDR3: CSARDLGAPSYEQYF

size: NA
J: TRBJ2-3
V: TRBV12-3/TRBV12-4
D: NA
DNA: TGTGCCAGCCAGGGTTCGGGGGCTCAGCACCAGTATTTT
CDR3: CASQGSGAQHQYF

size: NA
J: TRBJ2-7
V: TRBV4-1
D: TRBD2
DNA: TGCGCCAGCAGCCGTCTATCGGGACAGGGGATACCGACTAGCGGGAGTGCCGGGGGAGAGCAGTACTTC
CDR3: CASSRLSGQGIPTSGSAGGEQYF

size: NA
J: TRBJ1-1
V: TRBV10-3
D: TRBD1
DNA: TGTGTCACCACAGGGGGGCCCGATACTGAAGCTTTCTTT
CDR3: CVTTGGPDTEAFF

size: NA
J: TRBJ2-7
V: TRBV10-3
D: NA
DNA: TGTGACATCAGGACCGACAGGACTGACGAGCAGTACTTC
CDR3: CDIRTDRTDEQYF

size: NA
J: TRBJ1-5
V: TRBV12-3/TRBV12-4
D: NA
DNA: TGTGGCAGCAGCCCCGCAGCGCAGGTTAACCAGCCCCAGCATTTT
CDR3: CGSSPAAQVNQPQHF

size: NA
J: TRBJ2-7
V: TRBV10-3
D: TRBD1
DNA: TGTGCCATCAGCTTACAGGGGGGTGACTCCTACGAGCGATATTTC
CDR3: CAISLQGGDSYERYF

size: once
J: TRBJ2-5
V: TRBV20-1
D: NA
DNA: TGCAGTACTAGAGATCCCAGCCTAGGATTTCAAGAGACCCAGTACTTC
CDR3: CSTRDPSLGFQETQYF

size: NA
J: TRBJ2-6
V: TRBV29-1
D: TRBD2
DNA: TGCAGCGTTGGAGGTACTAGCGGGAGCCTCTCTGGGGTCAACGTCCTGACTTTC
CDR3: CSVGGTSGSLSGVNVLTF

size: NA
J: TRBJ2-4
V: TRBV11-1
D: TRBD2
DNA: TGTGCTAGCAGCTTTCCCGGGACTAACGGGACCAAAAACATTAAGTATTTC
CDR3: CASSFPGTNGTKNIKYF

size: once
J: TRBJ1-4
V: TRBV25-1
D: NA
DNA: TGTGCCAGTAGTGAAGGACTGTTCCTAACTAATGAAAAACTGTTTTTT
CDR3: CASSEGLFLTNEKLFF

size: NA
J: TRBJ2-2
V: TRBV29-1
D: TRBD2
DNA: TGCAGCGTTAGGACTAGCGAGGCGAACACCAGGGAGCTGTTTTTT
CDR3: CSVRTSEANTRELFF

size: NA
J: TRBJ2-3
V: TRBV7-8
D: NA
DNA: TGTGCCATCAGACAGATGGCGGGGCCCCTTGGGGATACGCAATATTTT
CDR3: CAIRQMAGPLGDTQYF

size: NA
J: TRBJ1-5
V: TRBV12-3/TRBV12-4
D: TRBD1
DNA: TGTGCCAGCAATCCGCAGGGACAGGCTCAGCAGCCCCAGCATTTT
CDR3: CASNPQGQAQQPQHF

size: once
J: TRBJ2-1
V: TRBV11-1
D: NA
DNA: TGTGCCAGCAGCTTCCAGGGGTCGCTGGACGATGAGCAGTTCTTC
CDR3: CASSFQGSLDDEQFF

size: NA
J: TRBJ1-1
V: TRBV2
D: NA
DNA: TGTGCCAGCAGTGCTGGCAGTAGGTGGGCTAAAGCTTTCTTT
CDR3: CASSAGSRWAKAFF

size: many
J: TRBJ1-1
V: TRBV12-3/TRBV12-4
D: NA
DNA: TGTGCCAGCAGTTTAGTCTCAGGCCAAGGAACTGAAGCTTTCTTT
CDR3: CASSLVSGQGTEAFF

size: NA
J: TRBJ2-7
V: TRBV28
D: NA
DNA: TGTATCAGCAGGCCACTACAGGCCGAGCAGTACTTC
CDR3: CISRPLQAEQYF

size: NA
J: TRBJ1-6
V: TRBV6-5
D: TRBD1
DNA: TGTGCCAGCAGTTACATACAGGGGCTGGAGTCACCCCCCTACTTT
CDR3: CASSYIQGLESPPYF